This T cell receptor (beta chain) was recorded in a study of Graves' ophthalmopathy and Graves' hyperthyroidism. Study findings and constraints: Clonotypes were expanded in thyroid at above 0.001 frequency, and most also appeared in blood.

RNA served as the template for amplifying TCR beta CDR3 regions. After a first-round RT-PCR with HTBI primers, a second-round multiplex PCR was run. TCRdb itself ran the multiplex PCR reads through MiXCR, one entry per CDR3 protein. This sample has roughly 400,000 distinct CDR3 sequences, with about a sixth found just once. The CDR3 spans 14 residues. J was trimmed by 9 bases and V by 5 bases; bases with no gene match: 12. Per germline, CDR1 SGHVS and CDR2 FQNEAQ. In this sample, this clonotype turned up many times. Its target is not known. The sample comprised peripheral blood. This TCR was recovered from a woman between 18 and 30 years old with Graves' ophthalmopathy. The chain uses TRBV7-8 and TRBJ2-5; 7 bases are shared with TRBD1. The CDR3 coding sequence is TGTGCCAGCAGCCTATGGACAGGTCAGGAGGCCCAGTACTTC. It yields the protein CASSLWTGQEAQYF.